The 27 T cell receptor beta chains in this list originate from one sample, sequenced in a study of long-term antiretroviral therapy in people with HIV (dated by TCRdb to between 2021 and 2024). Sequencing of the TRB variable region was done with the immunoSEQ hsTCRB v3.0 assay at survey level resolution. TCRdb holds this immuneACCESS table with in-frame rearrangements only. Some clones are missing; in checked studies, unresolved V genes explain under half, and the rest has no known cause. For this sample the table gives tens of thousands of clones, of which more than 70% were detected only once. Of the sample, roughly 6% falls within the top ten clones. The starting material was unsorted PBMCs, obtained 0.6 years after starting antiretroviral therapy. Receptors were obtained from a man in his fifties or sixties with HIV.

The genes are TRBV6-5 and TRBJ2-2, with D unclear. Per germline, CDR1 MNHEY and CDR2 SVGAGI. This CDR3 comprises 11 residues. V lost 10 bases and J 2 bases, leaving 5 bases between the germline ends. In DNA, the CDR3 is TGTGCCATCTCAAACACCGGGGAGCTGTTTTTT. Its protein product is CAISNTGELFF.

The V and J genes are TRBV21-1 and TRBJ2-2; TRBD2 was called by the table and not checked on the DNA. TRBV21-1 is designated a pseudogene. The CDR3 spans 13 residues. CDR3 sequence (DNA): TGTGCCAGCACCCCTCCCTCCACCGGGGAGCTGTTTTTT. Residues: CASTPPSTGELFF.

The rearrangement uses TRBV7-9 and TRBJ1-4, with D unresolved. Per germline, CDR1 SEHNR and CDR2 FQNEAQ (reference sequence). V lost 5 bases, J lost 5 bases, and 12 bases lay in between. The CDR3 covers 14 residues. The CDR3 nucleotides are TGTGCCAGCAGCCTCAGGAGTGGGAATGAAAAACTGTTTTTT. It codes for CASSLRSGNEKLFF.

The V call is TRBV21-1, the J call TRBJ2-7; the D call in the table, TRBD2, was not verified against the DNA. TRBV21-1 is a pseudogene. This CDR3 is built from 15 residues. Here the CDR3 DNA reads TGTGCCAGCAGCAAAGGAGGGACTAGCGCCCACGAGCAGTACTTC. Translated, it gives CASSKGGTSAHEQYF.

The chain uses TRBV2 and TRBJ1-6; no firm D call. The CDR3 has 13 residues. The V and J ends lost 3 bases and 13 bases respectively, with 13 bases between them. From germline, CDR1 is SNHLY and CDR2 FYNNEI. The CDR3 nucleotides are TGTGCCAGCAGTGAGGGCCCCTTCAGTCCCCTCCACTTT. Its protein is CASSEGPFSPLHF.

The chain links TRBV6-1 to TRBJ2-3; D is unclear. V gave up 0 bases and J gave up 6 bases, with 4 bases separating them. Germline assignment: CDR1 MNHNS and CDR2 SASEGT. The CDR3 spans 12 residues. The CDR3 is CASSEAVDTQYF. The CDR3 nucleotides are TGTGCCAGCAGTGAAGCGGTGGATACGCAGTATTTT.

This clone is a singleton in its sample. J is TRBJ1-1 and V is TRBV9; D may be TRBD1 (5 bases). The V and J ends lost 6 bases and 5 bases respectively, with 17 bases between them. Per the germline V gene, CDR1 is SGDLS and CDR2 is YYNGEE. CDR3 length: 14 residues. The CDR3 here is CASTPGPLDTEAFF. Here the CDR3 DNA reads TGTGCCAGCACCCCAGGGCCGCTTGATACTGAAGCTTTCTTT.

The DNA for the CDR3 is TGTGCCAGCCGCTCCGGCGGGGATTCCACAGATACGCAGTATTTT. This codes for CASRSGGDSTDTQYF. The chain is built from TRBV5-4 and TRBJ2-3; D perhaps matches TRBD2 (6 bases). CDR3 length: 15 residues. Germline CDR1 SGHNT, CDR2 YYREEE (reference sequence). Trimming cost V 7 bases and J 2 bases, with 17 bases left between them.

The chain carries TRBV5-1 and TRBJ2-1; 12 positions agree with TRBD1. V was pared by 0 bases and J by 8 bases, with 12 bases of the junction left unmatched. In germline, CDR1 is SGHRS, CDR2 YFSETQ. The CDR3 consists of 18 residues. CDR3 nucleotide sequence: TGCGCCAGCAGCTTGGGACCCTACGGGACAGGGGGCGATGATGAGCAGTTCTTC. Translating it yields CASSLGPYGTGGDDEQFF.

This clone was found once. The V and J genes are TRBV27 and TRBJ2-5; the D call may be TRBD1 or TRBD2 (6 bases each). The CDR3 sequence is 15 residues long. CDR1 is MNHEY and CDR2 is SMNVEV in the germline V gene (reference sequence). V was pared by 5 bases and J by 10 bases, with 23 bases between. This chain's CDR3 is CASSDPGAGSWNQYF. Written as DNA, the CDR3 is TGTGCCAGCAGTGATCCGGGGGCCGGGTCGTGGAACCAGTACTTC.

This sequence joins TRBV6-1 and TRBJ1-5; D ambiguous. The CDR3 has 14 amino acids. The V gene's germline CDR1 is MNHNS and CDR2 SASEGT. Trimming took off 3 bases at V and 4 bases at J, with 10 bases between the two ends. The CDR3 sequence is CASSDTASNQPQHF. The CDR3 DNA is TGTGCCAGCAGTGATACGGCTAGTAATCAGCCCCAGCATTTT.

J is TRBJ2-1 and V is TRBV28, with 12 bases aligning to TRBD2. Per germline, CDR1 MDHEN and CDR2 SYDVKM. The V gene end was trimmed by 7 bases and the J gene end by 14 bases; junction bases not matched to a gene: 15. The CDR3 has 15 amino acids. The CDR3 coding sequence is TGTGCCAGCACCCTGACTAGCGGGGGTAATGAGGGGGAGTTCTTC. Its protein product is CASTLTSGGNEGEFF.

The CDR3 sequence is CASSIRDRTGELFF. Here the CDR3 DNA reads TGTGCCAGCAGCATCCGGGACAGGACCGGGGAGCTGTTTTTT. This sequence joins TRBV5-4 and TRBJ2-2; TRBD1 aligns across 8 bases. The germline V gene has CDR1 SGHNT and CDR2 YYREEE (reference sequence). This CDR3 is 14 amino acids long. With V trimmed by 4 bases and J by 5 bases, 4 bases remained unmatched.

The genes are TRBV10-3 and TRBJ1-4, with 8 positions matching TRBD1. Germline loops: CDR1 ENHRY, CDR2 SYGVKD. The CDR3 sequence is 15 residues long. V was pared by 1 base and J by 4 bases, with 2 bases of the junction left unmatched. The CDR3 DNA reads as TGTGCCATCAGTGAGTGGGACAGGAGTAATGAAAAACTGTTTTTT. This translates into CAISEWDRSNEKLFF.

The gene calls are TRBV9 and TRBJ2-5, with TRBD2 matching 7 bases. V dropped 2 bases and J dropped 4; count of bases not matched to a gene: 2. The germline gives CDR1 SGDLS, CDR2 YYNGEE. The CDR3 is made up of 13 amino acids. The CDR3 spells CASSVASGETQYF. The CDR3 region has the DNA TGTGCCAGCAGCGTCGCTAGCGGAGAGACCCAGTACTTC.

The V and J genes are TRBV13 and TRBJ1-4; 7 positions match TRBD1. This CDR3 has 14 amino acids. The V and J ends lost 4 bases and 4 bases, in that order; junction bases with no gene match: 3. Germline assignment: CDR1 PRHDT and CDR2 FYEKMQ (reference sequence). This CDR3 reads CASSYRGGNEKLFF. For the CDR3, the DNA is TGTGCCAGCAGCTACAGGGGAGGTAATGAAAAACTGTTTTTT.

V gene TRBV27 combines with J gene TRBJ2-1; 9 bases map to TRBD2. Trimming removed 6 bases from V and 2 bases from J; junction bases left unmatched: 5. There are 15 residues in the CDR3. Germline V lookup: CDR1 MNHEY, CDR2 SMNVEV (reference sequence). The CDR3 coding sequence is TGTGCCAGCAGCTCGTTAGCGGGGGCCTACAATGAGCAGTTCTTC. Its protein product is CASSSLAGAYNEQFF.

Written as DNA, the CDR3 is TGTGCCAGCAGCGGGACAGTCGGGGCCAACGTCCTGACTTTC. Its protein product is CASSGTVGANVLTF. The chain links TRBV9 to TRBJ2-6; the D gene is possibly TRBD1 (6 bases). Germline-derived CDR1 and CDR2 are SGDLS and YYNGEE. The CDR3 runs to 14 residues. The V end was cut by 3 bases, the J end by 4 bases, with 8 bases between.

The CDR3 here is CASSLTSTVNTEAFF. CDR3 nucleotides: TGCGCCAGCAGCTTGACCTCGACAGTGAACACTGAAGCTTTCTTT. The chain combines TRBV5-1 with TRBJ1-1; a weak D match, TRBD1 (5 bases). The CDR3 is 15 amino acids. Germline V gene lookup returns CDR1 SGHRS and CDR2 YFSETQ. V was cut by 1 base and J by 0 bases, with 10 bases left in between.

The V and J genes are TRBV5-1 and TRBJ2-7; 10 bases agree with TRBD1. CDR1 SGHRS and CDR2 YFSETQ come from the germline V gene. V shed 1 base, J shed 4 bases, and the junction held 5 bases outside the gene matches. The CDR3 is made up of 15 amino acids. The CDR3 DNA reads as TGCGCCAGCAGCTTGTCGACAGGGGGCGCGTACGAGCAGTACTTC. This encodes CASSLSTGGAYEQYF.

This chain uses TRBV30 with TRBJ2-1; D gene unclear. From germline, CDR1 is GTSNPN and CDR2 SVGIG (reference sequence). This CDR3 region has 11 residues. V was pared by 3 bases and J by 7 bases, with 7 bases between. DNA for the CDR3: TGTGCCTGGAGCCCTTTTAATGAGCAGTTCTTC. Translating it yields CAWSPFNEQFF.

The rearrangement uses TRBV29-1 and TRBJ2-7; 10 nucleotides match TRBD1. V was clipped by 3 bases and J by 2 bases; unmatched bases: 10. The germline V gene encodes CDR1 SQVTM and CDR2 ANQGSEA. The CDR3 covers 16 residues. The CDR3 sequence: CSVESGQGDFAYEQYF. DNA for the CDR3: TGCAGCGTTGAGTCAGGACAGGGGGATTTTGCCTACGAGCAGTACTTC.

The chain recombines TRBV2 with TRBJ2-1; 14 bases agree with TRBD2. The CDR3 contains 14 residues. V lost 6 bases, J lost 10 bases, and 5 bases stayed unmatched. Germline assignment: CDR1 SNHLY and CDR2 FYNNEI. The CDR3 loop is CASRGTSGRVEQFF. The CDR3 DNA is TGTGCCAGCAGGGGGACTAGCGGGAGAGTGGAGCAGTTCTTC. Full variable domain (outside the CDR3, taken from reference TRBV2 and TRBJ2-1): EPEVTQTPSHQVTQMGQEVILRCVPISNHLYFYWYRQILGQKVEFLVSFYNNEISEKSEIFDDQFSVERPDGSNFTLKIRSTKLEDSAMYFCASRGTSGRVEQFFGPGTRLTVL.

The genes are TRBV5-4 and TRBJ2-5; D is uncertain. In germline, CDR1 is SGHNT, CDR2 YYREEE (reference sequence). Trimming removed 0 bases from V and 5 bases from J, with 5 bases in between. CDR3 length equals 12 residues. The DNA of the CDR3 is TGTGCCAGCAGCTTGGGTCTGGAGACCCAGTACTTC. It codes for CASSLGLETQYF.

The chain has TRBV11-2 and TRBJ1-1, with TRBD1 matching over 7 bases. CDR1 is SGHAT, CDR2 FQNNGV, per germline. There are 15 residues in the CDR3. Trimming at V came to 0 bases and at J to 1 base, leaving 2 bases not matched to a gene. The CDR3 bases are TGTGCCAGCAGCTTAGAGGGACAGACGAACACTGAAGCTTTCTTT. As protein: CASSLEGQTNTEAFF.

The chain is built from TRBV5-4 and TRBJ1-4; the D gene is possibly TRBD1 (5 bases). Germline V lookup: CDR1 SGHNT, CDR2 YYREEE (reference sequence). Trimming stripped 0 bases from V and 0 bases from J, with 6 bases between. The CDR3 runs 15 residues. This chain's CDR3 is CASSLGGATNEKLFF. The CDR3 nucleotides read TGTGCCAGCAGCTTGGGAGGGGCAACTAATGAAAAACTGTTTTTT.

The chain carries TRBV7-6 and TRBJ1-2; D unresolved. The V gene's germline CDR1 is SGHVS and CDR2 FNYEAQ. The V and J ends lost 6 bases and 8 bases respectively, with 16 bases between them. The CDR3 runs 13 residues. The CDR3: CASSRTALGGYTF. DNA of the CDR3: TGTGCCAGCAGTCGGACGGCTTTGGGAGGCTACACCTTC.